This TCR beta chain stems from a study of metastatic and nonmetastatic thyroid tumors. About the research overall: Repertoires of blood and of tissue (tumor or nodule) from malignant and benign thyroid patients were compared. Findings of the study overall: Within blood and tumor, benign nodules reportedly had significantly lower TCR beta diversity than malignant thyroid tumors did.

In the original processing: For papillary thyroid cancer, a distant-metastasis classifier was constructed from CDR3 differences observed across clinicopathological groups. TCRdb reanalyzed the PCR reads via MiXCR. TCRdb, rather than the study authors, made the V and J calls. The table has 35,000 to 45,000 clones, over 10% seen once. Each patient went into thyroid surgery without having received any treatment. In regard to this clone: What it binds is unknown.

The sequenced sample was blood. This receptor was identified in a male donor with papillary thyroid cancer or a benign thyroid nodule (not recorded which). Some clones in this sample may be carry-over from other donors' samples.

The CDR3 spells CASRGTICYNEQFF. The CDR3 bases are TGTGCCAGCAGGGGGACTATCTGTTACAATGAGCAGTTCTTC. J is TRBJ2-1 and V is TRBV6-2 or TRBV6-3, with 7 bases aligning to TRBD2. Germline V gene lookup returns CDR1 MNHEY and CDR2 SVGEGT. J was trimmed by 4 bases and V by 6 bases; bases with no gene match: 6. The CDR3 runs 14 residues.